This TCR beta chain was profiled in a study of somatic mutations in cytotoxic T cells in rheumatoid arthritis. Study background: Flow sorting yielded some V beta antibody-stained T-cell populations at nearly 100% purity, among them V beta1+ cells sequenced for TCRB. Study findings and constraints: In the expanded CD8+ clones, the antigen targets remained unknown.

Generated by immunoSEQ multiplex PCR, the TCRdb table keeps only in-frame clones and is missing some. The sample holds some 20,000 clones; around 80% are singletons and the top ten take approximately 9.3%. Turning to this clone: The antigen remains unidentified.

Germline V gene data show CDR1 as MNHEY and CDR2 as SMNVEV (reference sequence). V lost 3 bases and J lost 4, with 16 bases in between. The CDR3 sequence is 15 residues long. This receptor was taken from an adult with rheumatoid arthritis. The rearrangement uses TRBV27 and TRBJ2-7; D not certain. The sequencing sample was made of CD8+ T cells sorted from blood. CDR3 nucleotide sequence: TGTGCCAGCAGTTTGAGTCTTCGCGGCTCATACGAGCAGTACTTC. It translates to CASSLSLRGSYEQYF.